This TCR beta chain was sequenced for a study of T cell changes during pregnancy in multiple sclerosis. J lost 4 bases, V lost 2 bases, and 4 bases had no gene match. Germline-derived CDR1 and CDR2 are LNHDA and SQIVND (reference sequence). The CDR3 totals 14 residues. Profiled with immunoSEQ multiplex PCR; TCRdb holds only in-frame clones, not every one. The sample contains tens of thousands of clones, 85% to 95% of which appear only once. This clone was recorded only once. Specimen: CD8+ T cells from peripheral blood mononuclear cells, collected in the third trimester of pregnancy. The chain uses TRBV19 and TRBJ2-7, with 8 positions matching TRBD1. The origin of this receptor is a female donor in good health, enrolled as a control in a pregnancy study. As DNA, the CDR3 is TGTGCCAGTAGTATAAGGACAGGGTTTTACGAGCAGTACTTC. Residues: CASSIRTGFYEQYF.